The T cell receptor beta chain under discussion was sequenced for a study of post-analysis software for immune sequencing data. Study details: Recorded disease courses covered relapsing-remitting, secondary progressive and progressive-relapsing multiple sclerosis. Some patients had no subtype annotation. Findings and limits, study-wide: F measure grouped same-batch samples tightly together. Those with multiple sclerosis, the patient group, showed significantly lower normalized Chao1 diversity than controls. Compared with controls, patients had more of about 5 TRBV segments, including TRBV5-6, TRBV5-1 and TRBV20-1.

The CDR3 is made up of 15 amino acids. V dropped 7 bases and J dropped 13; count of bases not matched to a gene: 21. The V gene's germline CDR1 is SQVTM and CDR2 ANQGSEA. As regards this clonotype: The antigen is not known. This could be a read error, since a much larger clone is one nucleotide away.

Incorporated into the TCR beta cDNA libraries were unique molecular identifiers, which served to reduce PCR and sequencing biases. With about 0.95 to 11 million T cells as the source, approximately 500,000 cDNA molecules resulted. Via MiXCR, TCRdb re-called the PCR reads, giving one row per CDR3 protein. The repertoire consists of about 460,000 distinct CDR3 sequences, with 45% occurring once and the leading ten covering roughly 12%. Sequencing was done on a sample of blood. The source of this sequence is a girl aged 5-17 years with multiple sclerosis. V gene TRBV29-1 combines with J gene TRBJ2-1; 8 nucleotides match TRBD2. The CDR3 nucleotides are TGCAGCGCTGCCGGACTAGCCGCATATTTAGAGACCCAGTTCTTC. Its protein is CSAAGLAAYLETQFF.